This T cell receptor (beta chain) was sequenced for a study of blood T cell repertoires in COVID-19. The method was immunoSEQ multiplex PCR; TCRdb's version includes in-frame clones alone and lacks a portion of them. The sample carries some 300,000 clones, nearly 90% recorded once. J gave up 2 bases and V 6 bases, and 8 bases lay outside the gene matches. Germline assignment: CDR1 KGHSH and CDR2 LQKENI. The length of the CDR3 is 17 residues. This TCR derives from a woman in her forties with COVID-19, enrolled during active disease. What was sequenced was peripheral blood. The V call is TRBV18, the J call TRBJ2-6; 9 positions agree with TRBD1. CDR3 amino acids: CASSQLGTGTGANVLTF. CDR3 nucleotides: TGTGCCAGCTCGCAACTCGGGACAGGGACTGGGGCCAACGTCCTGACTTTC.